Presented here are 27 T cell receptor beta chains from one specimen sequenced in a study of spatial heterogeneity in lung cancer. TCRdb analysed the 5' RACE reads with MiXCR anew, one entry per CDR3 protein. The data hold about 92,000 distinct CDR3 sequences, with 12% observed a single time. Stated time point: sample taken at primary tumor resection. Whole RNA, which was extracted from tumor, nontumor lung tissue or frozen PBMC, was sequenced without any cell sorting. The sequencing here drew on PBMCs, taken at surgery. These receptors originate from a male donor with early-stage non-small cell lung cancer.

This clonotype was found a few times. The CDR3 DNA follows: TGTGCCAGTAGTTATCCACCCTCCAGCGGGAGGGTGAACACCGGGGAGCTGTTTTTT. Residues: CASSYPPSSGRVNTGELFF. The chain uses TRBV19 and TRBJ2-2, with 10 bases matching TRBD2. V was pared by 5 bases and J by 1 base, with 13 bases of the junction left unmatched. There are 19 residues in the CDR3. CDR1 is LNHDA and CDR2 is SQIVND in the germline V gene (reference sequence).

This clonotype was counted at least ten times. This sequence joins TRBV28 and TRBJ2-1, with D maybe TRBD1 (5 bases). Trimming cost V 3 bases and J 4 bases, with 13 bases left between them. Germline V gene sequence: CDR1 MDHEN, CDR2 SYDVKM. The CDR3 extends over 15 amino acids. The CDR3 protein is CASSFRGVVYNEQFF. CDR3 coding DNA: TGTGCCAGCAGTTTTAGGGGCGTGGTTTACAATGAGCAGTTCTTC.

The chain employs TRBV20-1 and TRBJ2-5; D remains ambiguous. V lost 0 bases to trimming and J lost 2 bases, with 13 bases between them. Germline CDR1 reads DFQATT; CDR2 reads SNEGSKA (reference sequence). This CDR3 has 15 amino acids. CDR3 loop: CSARDRQRLQETQYF. The CDR3 coding sequence is TGCAGTGCTAGAGACAGGCAGAGGTTACAAGAGACCCAGTACTTC.

This clonotype occurred many times. The chain combines TRBV6-2 or TRBV6-3 with TRBJ2-3, with 7 bases aligning to TRBD1. In germline, CDR1 is MNHEY, CDR2 SVGEGT. The CDR3 is 13 amino acids. J lost 8 bases, V lost 4 bases, and 6 bases had no gene match. In DNA form, the CDR3 reads TGTGCCAGCAGTTCAACAGGGGTTGGTACGCAGTATTTT. This encodes CASSSTGVGTQYF.

The sample holds a few counts of this clonotype. V gene TRBV7-2 combines with J gene TRBJ2-7, with D hard to call. CDR3 length: 14 residues. Deletions cut 2 bases from V and 0 bases from J, with 8 bases between. CDR1 and CDR2 from the germline V gene are SGHTA and FQGNSA. CDR3 in amino acids: CASSLMGTSYEQYF. The CDR3 DNA follows: TGTGCCAGCAGCTTAATGGGCACCTCCTACGAGCAGTACTTC. Variable domain in full (rest from reference TRBV7-2 and TRBJ2-7): GAGVSQSPSNKVTEKGKDVELRCDPISGHTALYWYRQSLGQGLEFLIYFQGNSAPDKSGLPSDRFSAERTGGSVSTLTIQRTQQEDSAVYLCASSLMGTSYEQYFGPGTRLTVT.

This clonotype was counted between two and nine times. This chain joins TRBV19 and TRBJ1-5, with D maybe TRBD1 (6 bases). Germline V gene lookup returns CDR1 LNHDA and CDR2 SQIVND (reference sequence). This CDR3 is 14 amino acids long. Deletions cut 6 bases from V and 6 bases from J, with 15 bases between. The CDR3 nucleotides are TGTGCCAGTAGATTCAGGGGAGAAGGTCAGCCCCAGCATTTT. Its protein is CASRFRGEGQPQHF.

This clonotype has a handful of counts. The chain carries TRBV2 and TRBJ1-5; D may be TRBD1 (5 bases). Looked up from germline, CDR1 is SNHLY and CDR2 is FYNNEI. The CDR3 covers 16 residues. V shed 7 bases and J shed 0 bases, with 16 bases lying between them. In DNA form, the CDR3 reads TGTGCCAGCATGGGGCACGCAGGGAATAGCAATCAGCCCCAGCATTTT. It codes for CASMGHAGNSNQPQHF.

The chain couples TRBV28 to TRBJ1-6; perhaps TRBD1 as D (5 bases). The CDR3 totals 13 residues. Per the germline V gene, CDR1 is MDHEN and CDR2 is SYDVKM. Deletions cut 7 bases from V and 5 bases from J, with 9 bases between. Here the CDR3 DNA reads TGTGCCAGCAACCAGGGAAATAATTCACCCCTCCACTTT. Its protein product is CASNQGNNSPLHF.

This chain uses TRBV5-1 with TRBJ2-4, with D unclear. The CDR3 loop spans 14 amino acids. Germline-derived CDR1 and CDR2 are SGHRS and YFSETQ. V shed 0 bases and J shed 2 bases, with 6 bases lying between them. CDR3 sequence: CASSLGASKNIQYF. DNA for the CDR3: TGCGCCAGCAGCTTGGGGGCCTCCAAAAACATTCAGTACTTC.

This clonotype was picked up a small number of times. The rearrangement links TRBV4-3 to TRBJ1-6; D call uncertain. This CDR3 is built from 16 residues. Trimming left V 6 bases short and J 3 bases short, with 15 bases between. Germline assignment: CDR1 LGHNA and CDR2 YSLEER. In DNA, the CDR3 is TGCGCCAGCAGAATTAGGGATACCGACTATAATTCACCCCTCCACTTT. It translates to CASRIRDTDYNSPLHF.

This clonotype was seen a few times. The chain joins TRBV27 to TRBJ2-5; 10 nucleotides line up with TRBD2. In germline, CDR1 is MNHEY, CDR2 SMNVEV (reference sequence). Unmatched junction bases numbered 6, after V lost 1 base and J lost 1 base. The CDR3 spans 17 residues. CDR3 coding DNA: TGTGCCAGCAGTTTATATGGACTAGCGGACCCCCAAGAGACCCAGTACTTC. Its protein is CASSLYGLADPQETQYF.

The chain carries TRBV18 and TRBJ2-5; D gene uncertain. The CDR3 has 15 amino acids. Deletions cut 5 bases from V and 3 bases from J, with 16 bases between. Germline V gene sequence: CDR1 KGHSH, CDR2 LQKENI. The CDR3 region has the DNA TGTGCCAGCTCAGGTGGCGTGGGGAACAAAGAGACCCAGTACTTC. The encoded protein is CASSGGVGNKETQYF.

The genes are TRBV28 and TRBJ1-6; D unresolved. Trimming shortened V by 6 bases and J by 0 bases, and 6 bases separated the two germline ends. The germline V gene encodes CDR1 MDHEN and CDR2 SYDVKM. This CDR3 has 14 residues. The CDR3 here is CASRSDSYNSPLHF. CDR3 DNA: TGTGCCAGCAGGTCGGACTCCTATAATTCACCCCTCCACTTT. The full variable domain, rest sourced from reference TRBV28 and TRBJ1-6, is DVKVTQSSRYLVKRTGEKVFLECVQDMDHENMFWYRQDPGLGLRLIYFSYDVKMKEKGDIPEGYSVSREKKERFSLILESASTNQTSMYLCASRSDSYNSPLHFGNGTRLTVT.

This clonotype occurred many times. The chain links TRBV4-3 to TRBJ2-5; D is perhaps TRBD1 or TRBD2 (6 bases each). V was pared by 4 bases and J by 9 bases, with 21 bases between. Germline values: CDR1 LGHNA, CDR2 YSLEER. CDR3 size: 15 residues. The CDR3 sequence is CASSPSLTGQRAQYF. CDR3 DNA sequence: TGCGCCAGCAGCCCCTCCTTGACAGGTCAGCGGGCCCAGTACTTC.

This clonotype was seen more than once but under ten times. J is TRBJ2-7 and V is TRBV6-2 or TRBV6-3; D assignment may be TRBD1 or TRBD2 (5 bases each). Germline CDR1 MNHEY, CDR2 SVGEGT. This CDR3 has 14 residues. V gave up 6 bases and J gave up 2 bases, with 14 bases separating them. The CDR3 DNA sequence: TGTGCCAGCAGGCACCAGGGACGGCCCTACGAGCAGTACTTC. This translates into CASRHQGRPYEQYF.

In this sample, this clonotype turned up a few times. In nucleotides, the CDR3 is TGTGCCAGCAGTATTACTTTCAGGGGGCTCGGAAGCAATCAGCCCCAGCATTTT. It is translated as CASSITFRGLGSNQPQHF. V gene TRBV27 combines with J gene TRBJ1-5; 8 bases are shared with TRBD1. V was clipped by 5 bases and J by 1 base; unmatched bases: 13. Germline loops: CDR1 MNHEY, CDR2 SMNVEV (reference sequence). The CDR3 totals 18 residues.

Of note for this clonotype: The junction departs from the called germline gene at one end, perhaps through a read error. The chain employs TRBV7-2 and TRBJ2-3; 7 nucleotides agree with TRBD1. From germline, CDR1 is SGHTA and CDR2 FQGNSA. The CDR3 is made up of 15 amino acids. CDR3 region: CAGSFRQGSTDTQYF. CDR3 nucleotide sequence: TGTGCCGGCAGCTTCAGACAGGGTAGCACAGATACGCAGTATTTT.

This sequence joins TRBV7-2 and TRBJ1-6, with D unresolved. Per germline, CDR1 SGHTA and CDR2 FQGNSA. The CDR3 runs 15 residues. The V end lost 3 bases, the J end lost 8 bases, and 14 bases lay between the germline ends. CDR3: CASSLTWLGDSPLHF. CDR3 DNA: TGTGCCAGCAGCTTGACTTGGTTGGGAGATTCACCCCTCCACTTT.

This chain's CDR3 is CASSRPGGPNEQFF. The CDR3 coding sequence is TGCGCCAGCAGCCGCCCGGGGGGCCCTAATGAGCAGTTCTTC. The chain carries TRBV4-3 and TRBJ2-1, with a weak D call TRBD2 (7 bases). The ends were cut back, 4 bases at V and 7 bases at J, with 14 bases in the middle. The V gene's germline CDR1 is LGHNA and CDR2 YSLEER. This CDR3 is built from 14 residues.

There are a few counts of this clonotype. This chain links TRBV19 with TRBJ2-5; 8 bases align to TRBD2. In germline, CDR1 is LNHDA, CDR2 SQIVND (reference sequence). The V and J ends lost 5 bases and 5 bases, in that order; junction bases with no gene match: 10. This CDR3 region has 15 residues. The CDR3 protein is CASSPLTGGRETQYF. The CDR3 DNA sequence: TGTGCCAGTAGTCCGCTCACGGGAGGGCGTGAGACCCAGTACTTC.

The V gene is TRBV4-1, the J gene TRBJ1-4; D may be TRBD1 (5 bases). CDR3 length: 14 amino acids. Germline assignment: CDR1 MGHRA and CDR2 YSYEKL. V shed 3 bases and J shed 7 bases, with 12 bases lying between them. The CDR3 loop reads CASSHGGEVEKLFF. The CDR3 DNA is TGCGCCAGCAGCCACGGGGGAGAGGTTGAAAAACTGTTTTTT.

This clonotype has just one count. The chain has TRBV6-5 and TRBJ1-1; D may be TRBD1 (6 bases). This CDR3 region has 14 residues. Germline V gives CDR1 MNHEY, CDR2 SVGAGI. Between the trimmed V and J ends, which lost 6 bases and 0 bases, there was a span of 11 bases. The CDR3 reads CASSMGQMNTEAFF. CDR3 coding DNA: TGTGCCAGCAGCATGGGACAAATGAACACTGAAGCTTTCTTT.

This clonotype has more than one count but fewer than ten. The genes are TRBV6-2 or TRBV6-3 and TRBJ2-5; TRBD2 matches at 11 bases. From germline, CDR1 is MNHEY and CDR2 SVGEGT. Losses at the gene ends were 2 bases for V and 4 bases for J; bases not matched to a gene: 6. The CDR3 has 16 residues. This CDR3 reads CASSYGLAGFGETQYF. The CDR3 DNA is TGTGCCAGCAGTTACGGACTAGCGGGCTTTGGAGAGACCCAGTACTTC.

The sample holds many counts of this clonotype. This rearrangement joins TRBV7-3 to TRBJ2-2, with no clear D. Per the germline V gene, CDR1 is SGHTA and CDR2 is FQGTGA. This CDR3 contains 13 residues. V was shortened by 4 bases and J by 5 bases, with 8 bases between the two germline ends. The CDR3: CASSYSSTGELFF. CDR3 coding DNA: TGTGCCAGCAGCTATAGTTCGACCGGGGAGCTGTTTTTT.

The chain links TRBV6-4 to TRBJ2-2; D call uncertain. Trimming took off 5 bases at V and 3 bases at J, with 13 bases between the two ends. Per the germline V gene, CDR1 is MRHNA and CDR2 is SNTAGT. The length of the CDR3 is 15 residues. DNA of the CDR3: TGTGCCAGCAGTAGGTCCAGCCAGCACACCGGGGAGCTGTTTTTT. Encoded protein: CASSRSSQHTGELFF.

This clonotype was seen repeatedly, ten times or more. The genes are TRBV6-2 or TRBV6-3 and TRBJ2-7; D remains unclear. The CDR3 length is 15 residues. Trimming shortened V by 6 bases and J by 3 bases, and 18 bases separated the two germline ends. Germline V lookup: CDR1 MNHEY, CDR2 SVGEGT. DNA for the CDR3: TGTGCCAGCAGAACGAGAAAGGGTTCCCACTACGAGCAGTACTTC. Amino acid sequence: CASRTRKGSHYEQYF.

At least ten counts were recorded for this clonotype. J is TRBJ2-5 and V is TRBV9; D gene unclear. V gave up 0 bases and J gave up 1 base, with 4 bases separating them. The CDR3 is 13 residues long. Looked up from germline, CDR1 is SGDLS and CDR2 is YYNGEE. CDR3 in amino acids: CASSVGAQETQYF. In DNA form, the CDR3 reads TGTGCCAGCAGCGTAGGTGCCCAAGAGACCCAGTACTTC.